The subject of this entry is one TCR beta chain. Its antigen is unidentified. The source of the sample is a study of cytotoxic CD8 clonotypes in ibrutinib-treated CLL. On the study more broadly: There were 11 relapsed/refractory patients and more than 14 treatment-naive patients, and around 17 were IGHV unmutated. Study-level findings and limits: Clonality increased at ibrutinib response, then returned toward baseline at progression.

The CDR3 runs to 15 residues. V gave up 2 bases and J gave up 4 bases, with 12 bases separating them. Per germline, CDR1 MDHEN and CDR2 SYDVKM. The intended depth for sequencing was 1 in 200,000 to 1 in 1 million T cells. Method: immunoSEQ multiplex PCR; TCRdb's copy keeps in-frame clones and lacks some. The sample includes around 310,000 clones, 70% to 80% of them seen just once. V usage is TRBV28 and J usage is TRBJ1-5; possible D gene TRBD1, 5 bases. Sequenced here: PBMCs, sampled before ibrutinib treatment. This TCR was recovered from a human donor with chronic lymphocytic leukemia. The CDR3 DNA reads as TGTGCCAGCAGTTTAAACCGGGGGGGTAATCAGCCCCAGCATTTT. This codes for CASSLNRGGNQPQHF.